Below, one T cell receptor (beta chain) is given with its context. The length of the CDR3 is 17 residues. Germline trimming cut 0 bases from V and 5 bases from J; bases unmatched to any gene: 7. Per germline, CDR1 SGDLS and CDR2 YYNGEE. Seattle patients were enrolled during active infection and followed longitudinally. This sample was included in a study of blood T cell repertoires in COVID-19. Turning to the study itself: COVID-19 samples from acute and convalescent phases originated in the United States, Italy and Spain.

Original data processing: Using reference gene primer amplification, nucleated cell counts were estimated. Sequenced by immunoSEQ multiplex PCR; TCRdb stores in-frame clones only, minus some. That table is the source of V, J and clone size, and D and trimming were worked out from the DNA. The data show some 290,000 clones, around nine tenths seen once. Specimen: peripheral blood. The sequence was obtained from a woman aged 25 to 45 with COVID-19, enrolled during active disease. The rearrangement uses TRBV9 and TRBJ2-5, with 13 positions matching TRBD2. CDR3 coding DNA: TGTGCCAGCAGCGTAGGGACTAGCGGGAGTTTTCGGGAGACCCAGTACTTC. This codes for CASSVGTSGSFRETQYF.